This is a list of T cell receptor beta chains from one sample in a study of immune cell composition in non-small cell lung cancer. Clones were read by immunoSEQ multiplex PCR, and TCRdb kept only the in-frame ones, dropping some. In the table there are several thousand clones, around 67% of which are singletons. The sequencing sample was made of non-adjacent lung tissue. These receptors came from a human donor with non-small cell lung cancer. CDR3s include the opening cysteine and the closing phenylalanine or tryptophan. The order of the fields is D gene, V gene, J gene, clone size, CDR3 protein, CDR3 DNA. D genes are given only for firm matches. Size is omitted from some rows. Given values are once, few, many or a class for expanded clones.

>-|TRBV5-8|TRBJ1-1|-
CASSWEGAEAFF
TGTGCCAGCAGCTGGGAAGGGGCTGAAGCTTTCTTT
>-|TRBV6-5|TRBJ1-2|few
CASSYANLQGYTF
TGTGCCAGCAGTTACGCCAACTTACAGGGCTACACCTTC
>-|TRBV5-1|TRBJ1-4|-
CASSRVRVENEKLFF
TGCGCCAGCAGCCGGGTCAGGGTTGAGAATGAAAAACTGTTTTTT
>TRBD2|TRBV15|TRBJ2-1|-
CATSPPTSGVEQFF
TGTGCCACCAGCCCACCAACTAGCGGGGTAGAGCAGTTCTTC
>-|TRBV19|TRBJ2-1|few
CASTPGVSYNEQFF
TGTGCCAGTACCCCGGGGGTCTCATACAATGAGCAGTTCTTC
>-|TRBV27|TRBJ2-2|-
CATRGSNTGELFF
TGTGCCACCCGGGGGAGTAACACCGGGGAGCTGTTTTTT
>-|TRBV7-9|TRBJ2-7|-
CASKQGKRGEQYF
TGTGCCAGCAAACAGGGTAAAAGGGGAGAGCAGTACTTC
>-|TRBV5-4|TRBJ1-2|-
CASSLGTVRDYGYTF
TGTGCCAGCAGCTTGGGAACGGTCAGGGACTATGGCTACACCTTC
>TRBD1|TRBV6-1|TRBJ2-7|-
CASSDSRTGLYEQYF
TGTGCCAGCAGTGATAGTCGGACAGGGCTCTACGAGCAGTACTTC
>-|TRBV12-5|TRBJ2-2|once
CASGLVHGGELFF
TGTGCTAGTGGTTTGGTACATGGCGGGGAGCTGTTTTTT
>-|TRBV2|TRBJ1-5|-
CASSEVGAGNQPQHF
TGTGCCAGCAGTGAAGTAGGGGCGGGCAATCAGCCCCAGCATTTT
>-|TRBV6-1|TRBJ2-7|once
CASSDRFSYEQYF
TGTGCCAGCAGTGACCGGTTCTCCTACGAGCAGTACTTC
>-|TRBV7-6|TRBJ1-5|-
CASSVDSFNQPQHF
TGTGCCAGCAGCGTTGACAGCTTCAATCAGCCCCAGCATTTT
>TRBD1|TRBV7-2|TRBJ1-1|-
CASSSDRGKAFF
TGTGCCAGCAGCTCCGACAGGGGAAAAGCTTTCTTT
>-|TRBV18|TRBJ2-3|-
CASSPPRERFPTDTQYF
TGTGCCAGCTCACCCCCCCGGGAACGATTCCCCACAGATACGCAGTATTTT
>TRBD1|TRBV2|TRBJ2-1|few
CASNNRGLYNEQFF
TGTGCCAGCAATAACAGGGGGCTATACAATGAGCAGTTCTTC
>-|TRBV18|TRBJ2-1|-
CASSPLAPSSYNEQFF
TGTGCCAGCTCACCACTAGCGCCCAGCTCCTACAATGAGCAGTTCTTC
>TRBD1|TRBV11-2|TRBJ2-7|medium-sized
CASSLGTGLYEQYF
TGTGCCAGCAGCTTAGGGACAGGGTTATACGAGCAGTACTTC
>TRBD2|TRBV7-2|TRBJ2-3|-
CASSLIGGGVRDTQYF
TGTGCCAGCAGCTTAATTGGCGGGGGGGTTCGAGATACGCAGTATTTT
>-|TRBV19|TRBJ2-7|medium-sized
CASSPRGSSYEQYF
TGTGCCAGTAGCCCTCGGGGGTCCTCCTACGAGCAGTACTTC
>-|TRBV5-1|TRBJ2-3|-
CASNEGSSDTQYF
TGCGCCAGCAACGAGGGTTCATCAGATACGCAGTATTTT
>TRBD1|TRBV4-2|TRBJ1-2|few
CASSQDGTGAIGYTF
TGTGCCAGCAGCCAAGATGGGACAGGGGCCATAGGCTACACCTTC
>TRBD1|TRBV9|TRBJ1-1|few
CASSVGADRLQNTEAFF
TGTGCCAGCAGCGTAGGGGCGGACAGGCTCCAGAACACTGAAGCTTTCTTT
>-|TRBV2|TRBJ2-7|-
CASSGRVAYEQYF
TGTGCCAGCAGTGGTCGGGTAGCCTACGAGCAGTACTTC
>TRBD2|TRBV4-1|TRBJ2-1|-
CASTRGVLAGHSYNEQFF
TGCGCCAGCACCCGAGGAGTCCTAGCGGGTCACTCCTACAATGAGCAGTTCTTC
>-|TRBV9|TRBJ2-5|-
CASSVGSEETQYF
TGTGCCAGCAGCGTGGGGAGTGAAGAGACCCAGTACTTC
>TRBD2|TRBV29-1|TRBJ2-2|-
CSVEKGTSGGSYTGELFF
TGCAGCGTTGAAAAAGGGACTAGCGGGGGGTCATACACCGGGGAGCTGTTTTTT
>-|TRBV29-1|TRBJ1-1|few
CSVRRGPEAFF
TGCAGCGTACGTCGAGGGCCTGAAGCTTTCTTT
>-|TRBV2|TRBJ2-7|-
CASSEALEYEQYF
TGTGCCAGCAGTGAAGCCTTAGAATACGAGCAGTACTTC
>-|TRBV27|TRBJ2-3|-
CAAKGPGGTDTQYF
TGTGCCGCCAAGGGTCCAGGGGGCACAGATACGCAGTATTTT
>-|TRBV21-1|TRBJ2-4|-
CASSKRSPLAKNIQYF
TGTGCCAGCAGCAAAAGGAGCCCGTTAGCCAAAAACATTCAGTACTTC
>TRBD2|TRBV7-6|TRBJ2-7|-
CASSRRLAGWYEQYF
TGTGCCAGCAGCAGACGACTAGCGGGGTGGTACGAGCAGTACTTC
>TRBD1|TRBV7-9|TRBJ2-5|-
CASSLVTGGMEETQYF
TGTGCCAGCAGCTTAGTTACAGGGGGCATGGAAGAGACCCAGTACTTC
>-|TRBV4-1|TRBJ1-1|-
CASSNLAEAFF
TGCGCCAGCAGCAATCTAGCTGAAGCTTTCTTT
>-|TRBV25-1|TRBJ1-2|-
CASSESKQAGSGYTF
TGTGCCAGCAGTGAATCGAAGCAGGCAGGGTCCGGCTACACCTTC
>-|TRBV6-4|TRBJ1-6|-
CASSVMGNSPLHF
TGTGCCAGCAGTGTAATGGGCAATTCACCCCTCCACTTT
>TRBD1|TRBV6-4|TRBJ2-5|-
CASRTNRDRHVQETQYF
TGTGCCAGCAGGACCAATCGGGACAGGCATGTCCAAGAGACCCAGTACTTC
>-|TRBV7-2|TRBJ2-7|-
CASSLRAGTNEQYF
TGTGCCAGCAGCTTAAGGGCAGGGACAAACGAGCAGTACTTC
>-|TRBV10-3|TRBJ1-1|-
CATWTARNTEAFF
TGTGCCACCTGGACAGCGAGGAACACTGAAGCTTTCTTT
>-|TRBV4-1|TRBJ2-7|-
CASSQEGGQATSSYEQYF
TGCGCCAGCAGCCAAGAGGGAGGACAGGCCACCAGCTCCTACGAGCAGTACTTC
>TRBD1|TRBV5-8|TRBJ1-3|-
CASRSGTGPGNTIYF
TGTGCCAGCAGATCCGGGACAGGGCCTGGAAACACCATATATTTT
>TRBD1|TRBV9|TRBJ1-1|-
CASSVGGTGKTEAFF
TGTGCCAGCAGCGTAGGGGGGACAGGGAAGACTGAAGCTTTCTTT
>TRBD2|TRBV19|TRBJ2-1|-
CASSLGLAGGYPYNEQFF
TGTGCCAGTAGTTTGGGACTAGCGGGCGGTTATCCCTACAATGAGCAGTTCTTC
>TRBD2|TRBV6-1|TRBJ2-7|-
CASSERGGFVRSSYEQYF
TGTGCCAGCAGTGAGCGGGGGGGCTTCGTTAGGAGCTCCTACGAGCAGTACTTC
>-|TRBV29-1|TRBJ1-2|-
CSVPAGGSIYGYTF
TGCAGCGTTCCCGCCGGGGGGAGCATCTATGGCTACACCTTC
>-|TRBV6-1|TRBJ1-2|few
CASSERRIQALATF
TGTGCCAGCAGTGAACGAAGGATCCAAGCTTTAGCCACCTTC
>TRBD1|TRBV10-1|TRBJ2-2|few
CARGADRVGGELFF
TGCGCCAGGGGCGCGGACAGGGTCGGCGGGGAGCTGTTTTTT
>TRBD1|TRBV15|TRBJ1-2|once
CATSREDRLYGYTF
TGTGCCACCAGCAGAGAGGACAGGCTATATGGCTACACCTTC
>-|TRBV18|TRBJ1-4|-
CASSRSSGNEKLFF
TGTGCCAGCTCACGGTCCAGCGGTAATGAAAAACTGTTTTTT
>TRBD2|TRBV18|TRBJ2-1|-
CASSPTITSGAYNEQFF
TGTGCCAGCTCCCCCACCATCACTAGCGGGGCCTACAATGAGCAGTTCTTC